Below are 5 T cell receptor beta chains sequenced from a single sample in a study of T cell repertoires in cytomegalovirus infection. The antigens these receptors bind are not known. TCRdb analysed the reads with MiXCR anew, one entry per CDR3 protein. Of 900,000 to 950,000 distinct CDR3 sequences listed, about 33% were seen once; the top ten hold 13%. The specimen comprised cultured CD8+ T cells from PBMCs, sampled from culture after CMV antigen stimulation. All receptors derive from a human donor in good health (CMV status not recorded). Some clones in this sample may be carry-over from other donors' samples.

Ten or more counts support this clonotype. The chain has TRBV7-8 and TRBJ2-7; TRBD2 agrees at 8 bases. Germline V gives CDR1 SGHVS, CDR2 FQNEAQ. V lost 5 bases and J lost 2; bases outside the gene matches: 8. CDR3 length equals 15 residues. CDR3 bases: TGTGCCAGCAGCCTCCCAGCGGGGGCGACCTACGAGCAGTACTTC. This translates into CASSLPAGATYEQYF.

This clonotype was seen more than once but under ten times. This sequence joins TRBV2 and TRBJ2-7, with 7 bases matching TRBD2. CDR3 length equals 14 residues. The V gene's germline CDR1 is SNHLY and CDR2 FYNNEI. With V trimmed by 7 bases and J by 4 bases, 10 bases remained unmatched. The CDR3 DNA reads as TGTGCCAGCAATCCGGCGGGGGTGAGTTACGAGCAGTACGTC. Encoded protein: CASNPAGVSYEQYV.

This clonotype was detected only a few times. CDR3 protein: CASSYKAGRSDTEAFF. DNA for the CDR3: TGTGCCAGCAGTTACAAGGCAGGGAGATCGGACACTGAAGCTTTCTTT. The chain uses TRBV6-5 and TRBJ1-1, with D perhaps matching TRBD1 (5 bases). The CDR3 totals 16 residues. CDR1 is MNHEY, CDR2 SVGAGI, per germline. V was shortened by 2 bases and J by 3 bases, with 16 bases between the two germline ends.

Only a few counts were recorded for this clonotype. J is TRBJ2-7 and V is TRBV10-3; D might be TRBD1 (6 bases). Trimming took 3 bases from V and 3 from J, leaving 12 bases between them. CDR3 length equals 14 residues. Germline CDR1 and CDR2: ENHRY and SYGVKD. CDR3 DNA sequence: TGTGCCATCAGTGATTCGGGACATAGCTACGAGCAGTACTTC. Protein sequence: CAISDSGHSYEQYF.

This clonotype has more than one count but fewer than ten. The chain has TRBV6-5 and TRBJ1-1; D is undetermined. V dropped 7 bases and J dropped 8 bases, with 14 bases sitting between them. This CDR3 has 12 residues. Per germline, CDR1 MNHEY and CDR2 SVGAGI. The CDR3 DNA is TGTGCCAGCATTGCCCCCGACCTGGAAGCTTTCTTT. This encodes CASIAPDLEAFF.